Here is one T cell receptor beta chain with its context. Its cognate antigen is unknown. The sample is drawn from a study of shared clonotypes between healthy human individuals. Study-level points and caveats: The study sampled only blood, and tissue repertoires likely differ.

The study enrolled healthy HIV-negative adults without recent acute infections or vaccinations as donors. Ten immunoSEQ deep assay plates were used to sequence unsorted PBMC DNA. Under the authors' procedure: Without quality scores, immunoSEQ junctional reads could not be filtered like full-length reads. Sequencing used immunoSEQ multiplex PCR; TCRdb keeps in-frame clones, though not all of them. That table is the source of V, J and clone size, and D and trimming were worked out from the DNA. The sample contains fewer than 650,000 clones, around three quarters of which appear only once. The sequencing input was PBMCs. The TCR sequence derives from a woman aged 40 to 50 in good health. Some clones in this sample may be carry-over from other donors' samples.

CDR3 loop: CASQGNSGANVLTF. CDR3 DNA: TGTGCCAGTCAAGGTAACTCTGGGGCCAACGTCCTGACTTTC. The chain is built from TRBV7-3 and TRBJ2-6; no clear D gene. V was trimmed by 9 bases and J by 0 bases, leaving 9 bases between them. This CDR3 has 14 residues. CDR1 and CDR2 from the germline V gene are SGHTA and FQGTGA.